The 6 T cell receptor beta chains listed next were all sequenced from one sample in a study of T cells after posttransplantation cyclophosphamide. Produced via immunoSEQ multiplex PCR; TCRdb's table is partial and in-frame only. The sample contains 10,000 or so clones, 80% to 85% of which appear only once. Methotrexate plus calcineurin inhibitor accompanied controls' myeloablative marrow transplants; sampling was 1 year later. The source material was PBMCs, sampled around 55 weeks after allogeneic stem cell transplant with calcineurin inhibitor and methotrexate. These receptors were taken from a male patient in his 30s who received an allogeneic stem cell transplant from an unrelated donor, was CMV-positive, and had acute GVHD only. The T cells may partly be graft donor cells.

V gene TRBV27 combines with J gene TRBJ2-7; 11 nucleotides line up with TRBD2. CDR3 length: 15 residues. V trimming: 4 bases; J trimming: 4 bases; junction bases outside the gene matches: 6. Germline-derived CDR1 and CDR2 are MNHEY and SMNVEV (reference sequence). This chain's CDR3 is CASSSRTSGSYEQYF. The DNA for the CDR3 is TGTGCCAGCAGTTCCCGCACTAGCGGGAGTTACGAGCAGTACTTC.

Only one count was recorded for this clone. The chain is built from TRBV5-6 and TRBJ2-6; weak D call: TRBD2 (5 bases). This CDR3 spans 16 amino acids. V shed 0 bases and J shed 2 bases, with 9 bases lying between them. Germline loops: CDR1 SGHDT, CDR2 YYEEEE. The CDR3 nucleotides are TGTGCCAGCAGCTTGGGGCCCGGGGCTGGGGCCAACGTCCTGACTTTC. This sequence encodes CASSLGPGAGANVLTF. The whole variable domain, filled in from reference TRBV5-6 and TRBJ2-6, reads DAGVTQSPTHLIKTRGQQVTLRCSPKSGHDTVSWYQQALGQGPQFIFQYYEEEERQRGNFPDRFSGHQFPNYSSELNVNALLLGDSALYLCASSLGPGAGANVLTFGAGSRLTVL.

The chain uses TRBV7-9 and TRBJ1-1; D is undetermined. CDR3 size: 12 residues. V was trimmed by 8 bases and J by 4 bases, leaving 11 bases between them. Germline V gene sequence: CDR1 SEHNR, CDR2 FQNEAQ (reference sequence). Written as DNA, the CDR3 is TGTGCCAGCGGCCCCGGGAGCACTGAAGCTTTCTTT. This codes for CASGPGSTEAFF.

The V gene is TRBV19, the J gene TRBJ2-7; TRBD2 is a possible D gene (5 bases). Trimming cost V 2 bases and J 2 bases, with 19 bases left between them. The CDR3 totals 17 residues. CDR1 LNHDA and CDR2 SQIVND come from the germline V gene (reference sequence). The CDR3 coding sequence is TGTGCCAGTAGTATATCCCTTTACTCTAGCACCACCTACGAGCAGTACTTC. It encodes CASSISLYSSTTYEQYF.

The gene calls are TRBV5-1 and TRBJ2-3; the match to TRBD2 covers 11 bases. CDR1 is SGHRS and CDR2 is YFSETQ in the germline V gene. The CDR3 covers 18 residues. The trim removed 5 bases at V and 3 bases at J, leaving 14 bases unmatched. The CDR3 nucleotides are TGCGCCAGCAGAGAAACTAGCGGGGGCCTTGGGGTGACAGATACGCAGTATTTT. Amino acids: CASRETSGGLGVTDTQYF. The full variable domain, its missing parts supplied by reference TRBV5-1 and TRBJ2-3, is KAGVTQTPRYLIKTRGQQVTLSCSPISGHRSVSWYQQTPGQGLQFLFEYFSETQRNKGNFPGRFSGRQFSNSRSEMNVSTLELGDSALYLCASRETSGGLGVTDTQYFGPGTRLTVL.

The chain links TRBV14 to TRBJ1-1; TRBD1 might be the D (5 bases). Germline V CDR1 and CDR2: SGHDN, FVKESK. This CDR3 is built from 16 residues. V lost 1 base and J lost 2, with 14 bases in between. CDR3 bases: TGTGCCAGCAGCCAAGTCGGTAGCAGGGCAAACACTGAAGCTTTCTTT. It encodes CASSQVGSRANTEAFF.